The 30 T cell receptor beta chains below all came from one sample that was sequenced in a study of cytomegalovirus exposure and HLA in healthy donors. PCR involved 60 Vbeta and 13 Jbeta primers. Using immunoSEQ multiplex PCR, the repertoire was profiled, and TCRdb retains in-frame clones only, with some absent. The profile shows about 250,000 clones, roughly 73% of them singletons. The sequenced sample consisted of PBMCs. The receptor set was obtained from a boy between 10 and 17 years old in good health and CMV-seronegative.

The chain has TRBV30 and TRBJ2-2; TRBD1 matches at 7 bases. The CDR3 is 14 amino acids. Germline CDR1 reads GTSNPN; CDR2 reads SVGIG (reference sequence). Trimming removed 2 bases from V and 4 bases from J; junction bases left unmatched: 4. The CDR3 sequence: CAWSRQGGTGELFF. CDR3 nucleotides: TGTGCCTGGAGTAGACAGGGCGGCACCGGGGAGCTGTTTTTT.

V is TRBV30 and J is TRBJ1-5; possibly TRBD1 for D (5 bases). Germline loops: CDR1 GTSNPN, CDR2 SVGIG (reference sequence). Trimming left V 2 bases short and J 3 bases short, with 20 bases between. This CDR3 has 17 residues. The chain's CDR3 is CAWSSLFTGQLNQPQHF. CDR3 bases: TGTGCCTGGAGTTCTCTATTCACAGGACAACTCAATCAGCCCCAGCATTTT.

This chain joins TRBV5-8 and TRBJ1-2; 9 bases agree with TRBD1. Germline CDR1 and CDR2: SGHTS and YDEGEE. There are 16 residues in the CDR3. V gave up 4 bases and J gave up 8 bases; unmatched junction bases: 15. Written as DNA, the CDR3 is TGTGCCAGCAGCCCACGTCTCGGGACAGGGTTCTACGGCTACACCTTC. Amino acid sequence: CASSPRLGTGFYGYTF.

The chain couples TRBV27 to TRBJ1-4, with TRBD1 identical over 10 bases. CDR3 length: 15 amino acids. Germline values: CDR1 MNHEY, CDR2 SMNVEV (reference sequence). V trimming: 3 bases; J trimming: 4 bases; junction bases outside the gene matches: 2. CDR3 DNA sequence: TGTGCCAGCAGTTTGCGGACAGGGGGTAATGAAAAACTGTTTTTT. This encodes CASSLRTGGNEKLFF.

This clone occurred a few times. J is TRBJ2-5 and V is TRBV5-4; the D gene is possibly TRBD2 (6 bases). CDR3 length: 15 amino acids. The V end was cut by 5 bases, the J end by 2 bases, with 16 bases between. Germline V gene sequence: CDR1 SGHNT, CDR2 YYREEE (reference sequence). In DNA form, the CDR3 reads TGTGCCAGCAGTGGAGGGAAGGGTCTTCAAGAGACCCAGTACTTC. Translation gives CASSGGKGLQETQYF.

The V and J genes are TRBV6-5 and TRBJ2-1; 7 bases match TRBD1. The V gene's germline CDR1 is MNHEY and CDR2 SVGAGI. The V gene end was trimmed by 4 bases and the J gene end by 7 bases; junction bases not matched to a gene: 1. The length of the CDR3 is 12 residues. CDR3 DNA: TGTGCCAGCAGTTGGGGACAGAATGAGCAGTTCTTC. It specifies CASSWGQNEQFF.

The table lists this clone with a count of one. This sequence joins TRBV9 and TRBJ2-5; D call uncertain. Germline CDR1 is SGDLS and CDR2 is YYNGEE. The CDR3 loop spans 13 amino acids. Trimming shortened V by 0 bases and J by 4 bases, and 7 bases separated the two germline ends. The DNA for the CDR3 is TGTGCCAGCAGCGTAGCTACGGGAGAGACCCAGTACTTC. Amino acid sequence: CASSVATGETQYF.

The chain couples TRBV28 to TRBJ2-4, with 13 bases lining up with TRBD2. The CDR3 totals 18 residues. The germline V gene has CDR1 MDHEN and CDR2 SYDVKM. The trim removed 3 bases at V and 3 bases at J, leaving 8 bases unmatched. CDR3 sequence (DNA): TGTGCCAGCAGTTTCGGACTAGCGGGAGAGGGAAGCAAAAACATTCAGTACTTC. This sequence encodes CASSFGLAGEGSKNIQYF.

The V call is TRBV9, the J call TRBJ2-3; D is possibly TRBD2 (6 bases). The CDR3 consists of 14 residues. V was clipped by 5 bases and J by 2 bases, with 12 bases between them. Per the germline V gene, CDR1 is SGDLS and CDR2 is YYNGEE. The CDR3 bases are TGTGCCAGCAGGAGCGGAGGGAACACAGATACGCAGTATTTT. This sequence encodes CASRSGGNTDTQYF. Supplemented by reference TRBV9 and TRBJ2-3, the full variable domain reads DSGVTQTPKHLITATGQRVTLRCSPRSGDLSVYWYQQSLDQGLQFLIQYYNGEERAKGNILERFSAQQFPDLHSELNLSSLELGDSALYFCASRSGGNTDTQYFGPGTRLTVL.

V usage is TRBV4-2 and J usage is TRBJ2-1; 11 positions agree with TRBD2. Germline CDR1 and CDR2: LGHNA and YNFKEQ. The CDR3 has 21 amino acids. V trimming: 4 bases; J trimming: 4 bases; junction bases outside the gene matches: 21. The CDR3 is CASSRLLGLAGGTDPYNEQFF. The DNA of the CDR3 is TGTGCCAGCAGCCGCCTACTAGGGCTAGCGGGGGGAACCGACCCTTACAATGAGCAGTTCTTC.

As DNA, the CDR3 is TGTGCCAGCGGATCCGGGACTCCGGGCGAGCAGTACTTC. Protein sequence: CASGSGTPGEQYF. The chain uses TRBV11-1 and TRBJ2-7, with a tentative D call TRBD2 (6 bases). CDR1 is SGHAT, CDR2 FQDESV, per germline (reference sequence). With 8 bases removed from V and 6 bases from J, the gap between germline ends came to 17 bases. The CDR3 loop spans 13 amino acids.

This clone was observed a handful of times. J is TRBJ2-3 and V is TRBV6-5; 10 nucleotides match TRBD2. Trimming at V came to 6 bases and at J to 2 bases, leaving 5 bases not matched to a gene. This CDR3 has 15 amino acids. The germline V gene has CDR1 MNHEY and CDR2 SVGAGI. Here the CDR3 DNA reads TGTGCCAGCAGGAGGACTAGCGGTTTCACAGATACGCAGTATTTT. Encoded protein: CASRRTSGFTDTQYF.

The rearrangement links TRBV5-1 to TRBJ2-3; 11 bases are shared with TRBD1. This CDR3 is 16 amino acids long. J was trimmed by 5 bases and V by 4 bases; bases with no gene match: 9. Germline assignment: CDR1 SGHRS and CDR2 YFSETQ. The chain's CDR3 is CASSVVGTGGQDTQYF. CDR3 DNA sequence: TGCGCCAGCAGCGTGGTGGGGACAGGGGGGCAAGATACGCAGTATTTT.

This chain links TRBV2 with TRBJ1-6, with TRBD1 matching 7 bases. Trimming took 4 bases from V and 7 from J; bases not matched to a gene: 4. The CDR3 sequence is 14 residues long. CDR1 SNHLY and CDR2 FYNNEI come from the germline V gene. The CDR3 DNA sequence: TGTGCCAGCAGTGTCCGGGACAGAAATTCACCCCTCCACTTT. Translated: CASSVRDRNSPLHF.

The chain couples TRBV15 to TRBJ2-2; D gene unclear. The germline V and J ends were trimmed by 0 bases and 6 bases, with 5 bases remaining between them. The CDR3 contains 13 residues. The germline gives CDR1 LNHNV, CDR2 YYDKDF (reference sequence). CDR3 nucleotides: TGTGCCACCAGCAGAGAATCCTCCGGGGAGCTGTTTTTT. Translated, it gives CATSRESSGELFF.

This clone occurred a few times. V gene TRBV5-6 combines with J gene TRBJ2-3; the match to TRBD2 covers 11 bases. Unmatched junction bases numbered 9, after V lost 5 bases and J lost 4 bases. There are 16 residues in the CDR3. The germline CDR1 and CDR2 sequences are SGHDT and YYEEEE. CDR3 nucleotides: TGTGCCAGCAGATTTCTAGCGGGAGGTTTCGCAGATACGCAGTATTTT. As protein: CASRFLAGGFADTQYF.

J is TRBJ2-5 and V is TRBV21-1; the D call TRBD1 from the table was never checked on the DNA. TRBV21-1 is a documented pseudogene. The CDR3 has 14 residues. The CDR3 DNA reads TGTGCCAGCAGCTCCCCCATTACACAAGAGACCCAGTACTTC. Translating gives CASSSPITQETQYF.

Only a few counts were recorded for this clone. The chain joins TRBV25-1 to TRBJ2-7; TRBD1 matches at 9 bases. The ends lost 1 base at V and 5 bases at J; junction bases unmatched: 9. This CDR3 has 16 amino acids. CDR1 is MGHDK and CDR2 is SYGVNS in the germline V gene. The CDR3 sequence is CASSEFETGGGHEQYF. The CDR3 coding sequence is TGTGCCAGCAGTGAATTTGAGACAGGGGGAGGGCACGAGCAGTACTTC.

As concerns this clone: At one end, the junction sequence differs from germline, possibly due to a read error. The chain is built from TRBV15 and TRBJ1-5; 7 positions agree with TRBD1. The CDR3 has 19 amino acids. The germline CDR1 and CDR2 sequences are LNHNV and YYDKDF (reference sequence). The CDR3 DNA is TGTGCCACCAGCCGAGAAAAAACAGGGGCCAGATATAGCAATCAGCCCCAGCATTTT. The encoded protein is CATSREKTGARYSNQPQHF.

This clone was counted a few times. The chain links TRBV30 to TRBJ2-7; D remains unclear. Germline loops: CDR1 GTSNPN, CDR2 SVGIG (reference sequence). CDR3 size: 11 residues. V lost 1 base, J lost 3 bases, and 4 bases lay in between. DNA of the CDR3: TGTGCCTGGAGTGGACTCTACGAGCAGTACTTC. This gives the protein CAWSGLYEQYF.

The genes are TRBV5-6 and TRBJ2-5; 12 nucleotides match TRBD2. The V and J ends lost 0 bases and 5 bases, in that order; junction bases with no gene match: 2. This CDR3 has 15 amino acids. Germline V gene data show CDR1 as SGHDT and CDR2 as YYEEEE. CDR3 loop: CASSLVLAGGETQYF. The CDR3 DNA reads TGTGCCAGCAGCTTGGTCCTAGCGGGGGGGGAGACCCAGTACTTC.

The rearrangement uses TRBV5-1 and TRBJ2-7; tentative D call: TRBD2 (7 bases). CDR1 is SGHRS, CDR2 YFSETQ, per germline. The CDR3 has 16 residues. V dropped 4 bases and J dropped 2 bases, with 19 bases sitting between them. The CDR3 coding sequence is TGCGCCAGCAGCCCGAGGATTGGGGGGGCCCCCTACGAGCAGTACTTC. Its translation: CASSPRIGGAPYEQYF.

The chain is built from TRBV7-9 and TRBJ2-5, with D perhaps matching TRBD1 (6 bases). V dropped 8 bases and J dropped 5 bases, with 15 bases sitting between them. Per germline, CDR1 SEHNR and CDR2 FQNEAQ (reference sequence). The CDR3 runs 13 residues. CDR3 bases: TGTGCCAGCTCCGACAGGATCCAGGAGACCCAGTACTTC. This sequence encodes CASSDRIQETQYF.

CDR3 sequence: CASKTGSTEAFF. The CDR3 DNA reads as TGTGCCAGCAAGACAGGGTCCACTGAAGCTTTCTTT. The V gene is TRBV6-1, the J gene TRBJ1-1; 7 bases fit TRBD1. Germline-derived CDR1 and CDR2 are MNHNS and SASEGT. The V gene end was trimmed by 7 bases and the J gene end by 4 bases; junction bases not matched to a gene: 3. The CDR3 runs 12 residues.

The gene calls are TRBV5-1 and TRBJ2-4, with D tentatively TRBD1 (6 bases). Germline assignment: CDR1 SGHRS and CDR2 YFSETQ. The CDR3 is 20 amino acids. V was trimmed by 4 bases and J by 0 bases, leaving 26 bases between them. Here the CDR3 DNA reads TGCGCCAGCAGCCCGAGGCCGGACAGAACCCCCATTTTAGCCAAAAACATTCAGTACTTC. Translated, it gives CASSPRPDRTPILAKNIQYF.

J is TRBJ2-3 and V is TRBV27; 8 positions match TRBD1. The V gene end was trimmed by 1 base and the J gene end by 3 bases; junction bases not matched to a gene: 6. The CDR3 loop spans 16 amino acids. Looked up from germline, CDR1 is MNHEY and CDR2 is SMNVEV (reference sequence). CDR3 region: CASSLFAGGGTDTQYF. CDR3 bases: TGTGCCAGCAGTTTATTTGCAGGGGGCGGGACAGATACGCAGTATTTT.

This clone was counted between two and nine times. The chain employs TRBV5-1 and TRBJ1-1; the D is unclear. The V end lost 2 bases, the J end lost 0 bases, and 8 bases lay between the germline ends. The CDR3 extends over 14 amino acids. The germline V gene has CDR1 SGHRS and CDR2 YFSETQ. CDR3 amino acids: CASSFSGLNTEAFF. The CDR3 coding sequence is TGCGCCAGCAGCTTCTCTGGCCTGAACACTGAAGCTTTCTTT.

V gene TRBV2 combines with J gene TRBJ2-7, with 11 bases identical to TRBD2. J was trimmed by 1 base and V by 6 bases; bases with no gene match: 8. There are 16 residues in the CDR3. The germline V gene encodes CDR1 SNHLY and CDR2 FYNNEI. The CDR3 is CASRSTSGGQSYEQYF. The CDR3 coding sequence is TGTGCCAGCAGGTCTACTAGCGGGGGTCAATCCTACGAGCAGTACTTC.

The V call is TRBV6-4, the J call TRBJ2-1; D might be TRBD2 (6 bases). Trimming pared 8 bases from V and 4 bases from J, leaving 15 bases between. Germline CDR1 MRHNA, CDR2 SNTAGT. There are 14 residues in the CDR3. The CDR3 reads CASALLASYNEQFF. CDR3 nucleotide sequence: TGTGCCAGCGCCCTCCTAGCGAGTTACAATGAGCAGTTCTTC.

The CDR3 DNA reads TGCGCCAGCAGCTTGGGACAGGGGGCCAACACCGGGGAGCTGTTTTTT. Translated: CASSLGQGANTGELFF. V is TRBV5-1 and J is TRBJ2-2; the match to TRBD1 covers 10 bases. After removal of 0 bases from V and 2 bases from J, the junction contained 1 base not matched to a gene. Germline V gene data show CDR1 as SGHRS and CDR2 as YFSETQ. The CDR3 consists of 16 residues.